A selection of T cell receptor beta chains follows, all from one sample in a study of T-cell memory formation after mild COVID-19. TCRdb reprocessed the 5' RACE reads with MiXCR, giving one entry per CDR3 protein. The repertoire holds about 350,000 distinct CDR3 sequences, with roughly an eighth as singletons. The sequencing input was PBMCs or a T cell subset sorted from them (not recorded which). These receptors originate from a man between 18 and 29 years old who had mild COVID-19 (a few samples of this study predate the infection). Cell type and time point are not known. Each CDR3 is given with its conserved first and last residue. Fields, in order: D gene, V gene, clone size, J gene, CDR3 DNA, CDR3 protein. The D gene is left open where the match is weak. Expanded clones get a size class; other rows say once, few or many, or leave the size out.

d_gene: -
v_gene: TRBV29-1
abundance: -
j_gene: TRBJ2-4
CDR3nt: TGCAGCGTTGCCGGGGTAGCCAAAAACATTCAGTACTTC
CDR3aa: CSVAGVAKNIQYF

d_gene: TRBD1
v_gene: TRBV7-9
abundance: -
j_gene: TRBJ1-1
CDR3nt: TGTGCCGAAACCGGGACAGGGATTGGGGAGAACACTGAAGCTTTCTTT
CDR3aa: CAETGTGIGENTEAFF

d_gene: -
v_gene: TRBV29-1
abundance: many
j_gene: TRBJ2-3
CDR3nt: TGCAGCGCACGGACACTTTGGAGCACAGATACGCAGTATTTT
CDR3aa: CSARTLWSTDTQYF

d_gene: TRBD1
v_gene: TRBV20-1
abundance: few
j_gene: TRBJ2-1
CDR3nt: TGCAGTGCTAGAGTATGGGGACAGGGTTACGATGAGCAGTTCTTC
CDR3aa: CSARVWGQGYDEQFF

d_gene: -
v_gene: TRBV15
abundance: -
j_gene: TRBJ2-5
CDR3nt: TGTGCCACCAGAGTCGGCAGAGCCCAAGAGACCCAGTACTTC
CDR3aa: CATRVGRAQETQYF

d_gene: -
v_gene: TRBV2
abundance: few
j_gene: TRBJ1-5
CDR3nt: TGTGCCAGCAGTGAAGCGACCCGGACTCAGCCCCAGCATTTT
CDR3aa: CASSEATRTQPQHF

d_gene: -
v_gene: TRBV5-1
abundance: -
j_gene: TRBJ2-2
CDR3nt: TGCGCCAGCACTAAGGCGCCCCGAACCACCGGGGAGCTGTTTTTT
CDR3aa: CASTKAPRTTGELFF

d_gene: -
v_gene: TRBV5-1
abundance: -
j_gene: TRBJ2-3
CDR3nt: TGCGCCAGCAGCTTCTTACCATCCGGCACAGATACGCAGTATTTT
CDR3aa: CASSFLPSGTDTQYF

d_gene: TRBD2
v_gene: TRBV5-1
abundance: -
j_gene: TRBJ2-7
CDR3nt: TGCGCCAGCGGAACCGGGACTAGCGGTAGCGAGCAGTACTTC
CDR3aa: CASGTGTSGSEQYF

d_gene: -
v_gene: TRBV7-2
abundance: -
j_gene: TRBJ2-1
CDR3nt: TGTGCCAGCAGTCGAACTAGGGTCGACTACAATGAGCAGTTCTTC
CDR3aa: CASSRTRVDYNEQFF

d_gene: -
v_gene: TRBV12-3/TRBV12-4
abundance: -
j_gene: TRBJ2-3
CDR3nt: TGTGCCAGCAGGGCTTTGGGCACAGATACGCAGTATTTT
CDR3aa: CASRALGTDTQYF

d_gene: -
v_gene: TRBV7-9
abundance: -
j_gene: TRBJ2-5
CDR3nt: TGTGCCAGCAGCTCCTCCGAGAACACTCGAGAGACCCAGTACTTC
CDR3aa: CASSSSENTRETQYF

d_gene: TRBD1
v_gene: TRBV7-2
abundance: -
j_gene: TRBJ1-2
CDR3nt: TGTGCCAGCAGCTCCTGGACAGGGGACTATGGCTACACCTTC
CDR3aa: CASSSWTGDYGYTF

d_gene: -
v_gene: TRBV20-1
abundance: -
j_gene: TRBJ1-3
CDR3nt: TGCAGTGCTAGTGGCCCGCCTAGCTCTGGAAACACCATATATTTT
CDR3aa: CSASGPPSSGNTIYF

d_gene: TRBD2
v_gene: TRBV10-3
abundance: few
j_gene: TRBJ2-3
CDR3nt: TGTGCCATCCGGAGCGGGGGGCCTACAGATACGCAGTATTTT
CDR3aa: CAIRSGGPTDTQYF

d_gene: -
v_gene: TRBV4-3
abundance: -
j_gene: TRBJ2-7
CDR3nt: TGCGCCAGCAGCCAAGTCCCGGGGTTCTCCTACGAGCAGTACTTC
CDR3aa: CASSQVPGFSYEQYF

d_gene: -
v_gene: TRBV5-1
abundance: few
j_gene: TRBJ2-6
CDR3nt: TGCGCCAGCAGCTTGGCCTTCGGGACTGGGGCCAACGTCCTGACTTTC
CDR3aa: CASSLAFGTGANVLTF

d_gene: TRBD1
v_gene: TRBV7-6
abundance: -
j_gene: TRBJ2-5
CDR3nt: TGTGCCAGCAGCCAAAATGGACAGGGGGCTCGGGAGACCCAGTACTTC
CDR3aa: CASSQNGQGARETQYF

d_gene: TRBD1
v_gene: TRBV5-1
abundance: few
j_gene: TRBJ1-4
CDR3nt: TGCGCCAGCAGCCACCCGGCAGGACAGGGGAGTGAAAAACTGTTTTTT
CDR3aa: CASSHPAGQGSEKLFF

d_gene: -
v_gene: TRBV7-2
abundance: few
j_gene: TRBJ1-2
CDR3nt: TGTGCCAGCAGCCCAGTAGTTCCAGGGTGGGGTGGCTACACCTTC
CDR3aa: CASSPVVPGWGGYTF

d_gene: TRBD1
v_gene: TRBV20-1
abundance: few
j_gene: TRBJ2-7
CDR3nt: TGCAGTGCAAGACAGGGACCGGTGCAGTACTTC
CDR3aa: CSARQGPVQYF

d_gene: -
v_gene: TRBV24-1
abundance: -
j_gene: TRBJ2-1
CDR3nt: TGTGCCACCAGTGATTGGTTTTACAATGAGCAGTTCTTC
CDR3aa: CATSDWFYNEQFF

d_gene: TRBD2
v_gene: TRBV7-3
abundance: -
j_gene: TRBJ2-1
CDR3nt: TGTGCCAGCAGCTCCCAGGGACAGCGGACTAGCGGGGGTTCCTCCTACAATGAGCAGTTCTTC
CDR3aa: CASSSQGQRTSGGSSYNEQFF

d_gene: -
v_gene: TRBV24-1
abundance: few
j_gene: TRBJ1-1
CDR3nt: TGTGCCACCAGTGACTCGCGGGGGTTGAACACTGAAGCTTTCTTT
CDR3aa: CATSDSRGLNTEAFF

d_gene: -
v_gene: TRBV6-2/TRBV6-3
abundance: few
j_gene: TRBJ2-1
CDR3nt: TGTGCCAGCAGTTACTCGTTCAGCTACAATGAGCAGTTCTTC
CDR3aa: CASSYSFSYNEQFF

d_gene: -
v_gene: TRBV6-5
abundance: many
j_gene: TRBJ2-1
CDR3nt: TGTGCCAGCAGTTACTCCAGGGTACATGAGCAGTTCTTC
CDR3aa: CASSYSRVHEQFF

d_gene: -
v_gene: TRBV4-1
abundance: -
j_gene: TRBJ1-2
CDR3nt: TGCGCCAGCAGCCAAGATTTGGGTCGCGGGGGGTTCTATGGCTACACCTTC
CDR3aa: CASSQDLGRGGFYGYTF

d_gene: TRBD2
v_gene: TRBV5-1
abundance: many
j_gene: TRBJ2-1
CDR3nt: TGCGCCAGCAGCTTCCTAGCGGGAGATATAGAGCAGTTCTTC
CDR3aa: CASSFLAGDIEQFF

d_gene: TRBD2
v_gene: TRBV9
abundance: many
j_gene: TRBJ2-3
CDR3nt: TGTGCCAGCAGCGTAGCTACGCGGGCTAGCGGGGGGGCAACAAATACGCAGTATTTT
CDR3aa: CASSVATRASGGATNTQYF

d_gene: -
v_gene: TRBV4-1
abundance: -
j_gene: TRBJ1-6
CDR3nt: TGCGCCAGCAGCCTTAGGGCGTCAGATTCTTGGAATTCACCCCTCCACTTT
CDR3aa: CASSLRASDSWNSPLHF

d_gene: TRBD2
v_gene: TRBV5-1
abundance: many
j_gene: TRBJ2-7
CDR3nt: TGCGCCAGCAGCTTGGGGACTAGCGGGGGTACCGAGCAGTACTTC
CDR3aa: CASSLGTSGGTEQYF

d_gene: -
v_gene: TRBV19
abundance: -
j_gene: TRBJ2-4
CDR3nt: TGTGCCAGTAGTATAGTGGGGGCGGAGGGTTGGCCTCTCCTAAATGGCAAAAACATTCAGTACTTC
CDR3aa: CASSIVGAEGWPLLNGKNIQYF

d_gene: -
v_gene: TRBV12-3/TRBV12-4
abundance: few
j_gene: TRBJ1-2
CDR3nt: TGTGCCAGCAGTCGGCGTCGTGGCTACACCTTC
CDR3aa: CASSRRRGYTF

d_gene: -
v_gene: TRBV7-9
abundance: many
j_gene: TRBJ2-7
CDR3nt: TGTGCCAGCAGCGTTTTGTTGGGCGAGCAGTACTTC
CDR3aa: CASSVLLGEQYF

d_gene: TRBD2
v_gene: TRBV29-1
abundance: -
j_gene: TRBJ2-5
CDR3nt: TGCAGCGTCGGACTAGCGGGCCTCCAAGAGACCCAGTACTTC
CDR3aa: CSVGLAGLQETQYF

d_gene: TRBD2
v_gene: TRBV5-1
abundance: -
j_gene: TRBJ2-3
CDR3nt: TGCGCCAGCCGCGGGGGGGCTTCCCCCACAGATACGCAGTATTTT
CDR3aa: CASRGGASPTDTQYF

d_gene: -
v_gene: TRBV20-1
abundance: -
j_gene: TRBJ1-3
CDR3nt: TGCAGTGCTAGGGGCTCTGGAAACACCATATATTTT
CDR3aa: CSARGSGNTIYF

d_gene: TRBD1
v_gene: TRBV4-1
abundance: few
j_gene: TRBJ1-4
CDR3nt: TGCGCCAGCAGCCAGTCCGGGACAGTGAATGAAAAACTGTTTTTT
CDR3aa: CASSQSGTVNEKLFF

d_gene: -
v_gene: TRBV28
abundance: few
j_gene: TRBJ1-2
CDR3nt: TGTGCCAGCAGGGTGGACAGACTGGGGGGCTACACCTTC
CDR3aa: CASRVDRLGGYTF

d_gene: TRBD2
v_gene: TRBV20-1
abundance: few
j_gene: TRBJ2-7
CDR3nt: TGCAGTGCTGGGGAACTAGCGGGGGTTTCCTTCTACGAGCAGTACTTC
CDR3aa: CSAGELAGVSFYEQYF

d_gene: -
v_gene: TRBV7-9
abundance: -
j_gene: TRBJ2-2
CDR3nt: TGTGCCACTTCTTATCGGAGCCCGAACACCGGGGAGCTGTTTTTT
CDR3aa: CATSYRSPNTGELFF

d_gene: -
v_gene: TRBV7-8
abundance: -
j_gene: TRBJ2-1
CDR3nt: TGTGCCAGCAGCCGTACCTTGACAGTTTACAATGAGCAGTTCTTC
CDR3aa: CASSRTLTVYNEQFF